Shown below are 20 T cell receptor beta chains from a single sample sequenced in a study of control samples from healthy donors and cancer patients. The table came from immunoSEQ multiplex PCR; TCRdb's copy has only in-frame clones and leaves some out. The table lists 150,000 to 200,000 clones, about 91% of them singletons, with around 2% in the top ten. Sample: blood. The receptors originated from a woman aged 35 to 49 in good health.

The V and J genes are TRBV6-6 and TRBJ1-1; a weak D match, TRBD1 (5 bases). CDR1 is MNHNY and CDR2 is SVGAGI in the germline V gene (reference sequence). This CDR3 is built from 16 residues. Between the trimmed V and J ends, which lost 1 base and 0 bases, there was a span of 12 bases. For the CDR3, the DNA is TGTGCCAGCAGTTACTTCCGGGACGGTATGAACACTGAAGCTTTCTTT. Translated: CASSYFRDGMNTEAFF.

The chain links TRBV4-1 to TRBJ1-5, with a possible D match to TRBD1 (6 bases). V lost 4 bases to trimming and J lost 2 bases, with 12 bases between them. There are 15 residues in the CDR3. CDR1 MGHRA and CDR2 YSYEKL come from the germline V gene. DNA of the CDR3: TGCGCCAGCAGCCTTGACAGGTATCGCAATCAGCCCCAGCATTTT. Protein product: CASSLDRYRNQPQHF.

This chain uses TRBV19 with TRBJ2-1; 7 bases are shared with TRBD2. Trimming at V came to 4 bases and at J to 6 bases, leaving 9 bases not matched to a gene. The CDR3 contains 15 residues. CDR1 is LNHDA, CDR2 SQIVND, per germline (reference sequence). The CDR3 bases are TGTGCCAGTAGTAATGGACTAGGCGGGGGCAATGAGCAGTTCTTC. This encodes CASSNGLGGGNEQFF.

J is TRBJ2-2 and V is TRBV3-1 (or the pseudogene TRBV3-2); no firm D call. The CDR3 has 14 residues. V was cut by 1 base and J by 4 bases, with 7 bases left in between. The germline gives CDR1 LGHDT, CDR2 YNNKEL (reference sequence). The CDR3, as DNA: TGTGCCAGCAGCCAAGGGCGCACCACCGGGGAGCTGTTTTTT. It yields the protein CASSQGRTTGELFF.

The chain joins TRBV10-2 to TRBJ1-1, with D possibly being TRBD1 (5 bases). Trimming took off 7 bases at V and 4 bases at J, with 13 bases between the two ends. The CDR3 length is 13 residues. Per the germline V gene, CDR1 is WSHSY and CDR2 is SAAADI. Here the CDR3 DNA reads TGCGCCAGCATAGGTAAAGGGACCACTGAAGCTTTCTTT. This codes for CASIGKGTTEAFF.

The table lists this clone with a count of one. The V and J genes are TRBV5-1 and TRBJ2-5; the D gene is possibly TRBD1 (6 bases). Trimming stripped 0 bases from V and 4 bases from J, with 13 bases between. The germline V gene encodes CDR1 SGHRS and CDR2 YFSETQ. This CDR3 spans 15 amino acids. The CDR3 nucleotides are TGCGCCAGCAGCTTGGGGGGGTTACAGGGAGAGACCCAGTACTTC. Translated: CASSLGGLQGETQYF.

The rearrangement uses TRBV4-1 and TRBJ2-7; 10 positions match TRBD1. The J segment lost 3 bases and the V segment lost 3 bases, leaving 5 bases of the junction unmatched. In germline, CDR1 is MGHRA, CDR2 YSYEKL. CDR3 length: 15 residues. CDR3 sequence: CASSHLDRGDYEQYF. Here the CDR3 DNA reads TGCGCCAGCAGCCACTTGGACAGGGGGGACTACGAGCAGTACTTC.

This clone appeared once. The chain recombines TRBV7-3 with TRBJ1-1, with 10 nucleotides matching TRBD1. The CDR3 has 13 amino acids. Germline values: CDR1 SGHTA, CDR2 FQGTGA. V lost 4 bases to trimming and J lost 11 bases; unmatched junction nucleotides: 7. The CDR3, as DNA: TGTGCCAGCAGCTACCGGGACAGGGGTCCCGCTTTCTTT. Protein: CASSYRDRGPAFF. The whole variable domain, filled in from reference TRBV7-3 and TRBJ1-1, reads GAGVSQTPSNKVTEKGKYVELRCDPISGHTALYWYRQSLGQGPEFLIYFQGTGAADDSGLPNDRFFAVRPEGSVSTLKIQRTERGDSAVYLCASSYRDRGPAFFGQGTRLTVV.

The rearrangement joins TRBV27 to TRBJ1-2, with D possibly being TRBD1 (5 bases). Per germline, CDR1 MNHEY and CDR2 SMNVEV (reference sequence). V was clipped by 2 bases and J by 8 bases, with 9 bases between them. This CDR3 has 12 residues. CDR3: CASSLGDGGYTF. The CDR3 DNA is TGTGCCAGCAGTTTAGGGGACGGGGGCTACACCTTC.

The rearrangement joins TRBV21-1 to TRBJ1-4. TRBV21-1 is described as a pseudogene. The CDR3 extends over 16 amino acids. The CDR3 nucleotides read TGTGCCAGCAGCAACCAAATACCGGGTCGAAATGAAAAACTGTTTTTT. This codes for CASSNQIPGRNEKLFF.

This clone came up once. The gene calls are TRBV12-5 and TRBJ2-3, with 10 bases that match TRBD2. Germline V lookup: CDR1 LGHNT, CDR2 FRNRAP. J was trimmed by 2 bases and V by 6 bases; bases with no gene match: 5. The CDR3 sequence is 15 residues long. The CDR3 coding sequence is TGTGCTAGTGGGGCTAGCGGGGGACACACAGATACGCAGTATTTT. This codes for CASGASGGHTDTQYF.

The chain is built from TRBV14 and TRBJ2-7, with D possibly being TRBD2 (6 bases). CDR1 is SGHDN, CDR2 FVKESK, per germline. The CDR3 runs 13 residues. Trimming shortened V by 3 bases and J by 5 bases, and 11 bases separated the two germline ends. In DNA form, the CDR3 reads TGTGCCAGCAGCCATACGGCGGGGAACGAGCAGTACTTC. The encoded protein is CASSHTAGNEQYF.

The V and J genes are TRBV3-1 (or the pseudogene TRBV3-2) and TRBJ1-4; no definite D call. There are 17 residues in the CDR3. Germline loops: CDR1 LGHDT, CDR2 YNNKEL (reference sequence). Trimming took 1 base from V and 6 from J, leaving 18 bases between them. CDR3 loop: CASSQGVTMATHEKLFF. The CDR3, as DNA: TGTGCCAGCAGCCAAGGTGTGACAATGGCAACCCATGAAAAACTGTTTTTT.

This chain uses TRBV27 with TRBJ2-1; possible D gene TRBD2, 6 bases. The CDR3 contains 15 residues. Germline CDR1 MNHEY, CDR2 SMNVEV (reference sequence). V was shortened by 0 bases and J by 7 bases, with 13 bases between the two germline ends. As DNA, the CDR3 is TGTGCCAGCAGTTTATCGAGAACCCGGGGGAATGAGCAGTTCTTC. As protein: CASSLSRTRGNEQFF.

This clone occurred once. The chain joins TRBV7-8 to TRBJ2-3; 7 bases fit TRBD2. Trimming at V came to 5 bases and at J to 4 bases, leaving 3 bases not matched to a gene. The CDR3 is made up of 13 amino acids. Germline V lookup: CDR1 SGHVS, CDR2 FQNEAQ. As DNA, the CDR3 is TGTGCCAGCAGCCGGACTAGTCCAGATACGCAGTATTTT. It translates to CASSRTSPDTQYF. The full variable domain, with the rest looked up from reference TRBV7-8 and TRBJ2-3, is GAGVSQSPRYKVAKRGQDVALRCDPISGHVSLFWYQQALGQGPEFLTYFQNEAQLDKSGLPSDRFFAERPEGSVSTLKIQRTQQEDSAVYLCASSRTSPDTQYFGPGTRLTVL.

The chain joins TRBV15 to TRBJ1-4, with D hard to call. V lost 3 bases and J lost 7, with 15 bases in between. CDR1 and CDR2 (germline): LNHNV, YYDKDF (reference sequence). This CDR3 is built from 15 residues. CDR3 sequence: CATSSLFQKAEKLFF. CDR3 nucleotide sequence: TGTGCCACCAGCAGTTTATTCCAGAAGGCTGAAAAACTGTTTTTT.

In its sample, this clone was seen once. The chain joins TRBV10-1 to TRBJ1-2; D is undetermined. Trimming removed 0 bases from V and 8 bases from J, with 10 bases in between. The germline V gene encodes CDR1 WNHNN and CDR2 SYGVQD (reference sequence). This CDR3 is built from 13 residues. The CDR3 bases are TGCGCCAGCAGTGAGTCGAACCGCGAGGGCTACACCTTC. As protein: CASSESNREGYTF.

The rearrangement joins TRBV7-8 to TRBJ2-3, with TRBD2 matching over 11 bases. This CDR3 is 16 amino acids long. Germline trimming cut 1 base from V and 4 bases from J; bases unmatched to any gene: 4. Germline assignment: CDR1 SGHVS and CDR2 FQNEAQ. The CDR3 DNA reads TGTGCCAGCAGCTTAGATAAGACTAGCGGGGCAGATACGCAGTATTTT. Protein: CASSLDKTSGADTQYF.

The chain combines TRBV4-1 with TRBJ2-7; possible D gene TRBD2, 6 bases. The germline gives CDR1 MGHRA, CDR2 YSYEKL. The CDR3 consists of 14 residues. V was pared by 9 bases and J by 4 bases, with 19 bases between. The DNA for the CDR3 is TGCGCCAGTAAACCTGACGGAGGGGAATACGAGCAGTACTTC. Its protein is CASKPDGGEYEQYF.

The count of this clone is one. The V and J genes are TRBV20-1 and TRBJ2-1, with 7 bases aligning to TRBD1. This CDR3 comprises 15 residues. Germline loops: CDR1 DFQATT, CDR2 SNEGSKA (reference sequence). Trimming removed 3 bases from V and 10 bases from J; junction bases left unmatched: 15. The CDR3 region is CSASPGQVISREQFF. The CDR3 bases are TGCAGTGCTAGTCCCGGACAGGTTATCTCTCGCGAGCAGTTCTTC.